These T cell receptor beta chains were read from a single sample in a study of blood T cells in healthy people across ages. Each CDR3 protein is one row after TCRdb ran MiXCR on the 5' RACE reads. The sample shows hundreds of thousands of distinct CDR3 sequences, 58% of them seen only once. Sequenced input: blood. These receptors were obtained from a man aged 55 to 70 in good health. Both conserved end residues are part of each CDR3. The order of the fields is J gene, V gene, CDR3 length, D gene, clone size, CDR3 protein, CDR3 DNA. The D gene is left open where the match is weak. A row's size may be missing; if present it is once, few, many or a size class.

TRBJ2-4 | TRBV7-2 | 14 | TRBD2 | few | CASSMGLALPPQYF | TGTGCCAGCAGCATGGGACTAGCGCTGCCCCCTCAGTACTTC
TRBJ2-5 | TRBV18 | 13 | . | . | CASSPSESETQYF | TGTGCCAGCTCACCAAGCGAATCGGAGACCCAGTACTTC
TRBJ2-3 | TRBV10-3 | 16 | TRBD2 | . | CAISESDGGATDTQYF | TGTGCCATCAGTGAGTCTGACGGGGGGGCAACAGATACGCAGTATTTT
TRBJ2-1 | TRBV12-3/TRBV12-4 | 14 | . | . | CASSLALSANEQFF | TGTGCCAGCAGTTTAGCGCTAAGCGCTAATGAGCAGTTCTTC
TRBJ2-7 | TRBV7-2 | 14 | . | . | CASSPRFTTYEQYF | TGTGCCAGCAGCCCCAGGTTTACGACCTACGAGCAGTACTTC
TRBJ2-3 | TRBV20-1 | 12 | TRBD2 | . | CSAAGEVDTQYF | TGCAGTGCAGCGGGGGAGGTAGATACGCAGTATTTT
TRBJ1-4 | TRBV6-5 | 14 | TRBD1 | . | CASGPTGGQEKLFF | TGTGCCAGCGGGCCGACAGGGGGCCAGGAAAAACTGTTTTTT
TRBJ1-4 | TRBV4-1 | 15 | . | . | CASSQVSQANEKLFF | TGCGCCAGCAGCCAAGTGTCACAGGCTAATGAAAAACTGTTTTTT
TRBJ2-3 | TRBV4-1 | 14 | TRBD2 | once | CASSQERGADTQYF | TGCGCCAGCAGCCAAGAGCGGGGGGCAGATACGCAGTATTTT
TRBJ2-3 | TRBV12-3/TRBV12-4 | 14 | . | . | CASSFSSFAYTQYF | TGTGCCAGCAGTTTCTCGAGCTTCGCCTATACGCAGTATTTT
TRBJ2-3 | TRBV18 | 17 | TRBD2 | once | CASSPRGAGEPTDTQYF | TGTGCCAGCTCACCACGCGGGGCGGGGGAACCCACAGATACGCAGTATTTT
TRBJ2-1 | TRBV2 | 15 | TRBD2 | few | CASSRGGARGNEQFF | TGTGCCAGCAGTCGCGGGGGGGCCCGTGGAAATGAGCAGTTCTTC
TRBJ2-5 | TRBV10-2 | 13 | . | . | CASSDQGWETQYF | TGCGCCAGCAGTGACCAAGGATGGGAGACCCAGTACTTC
TRBJ2-6 | TRBV10-3 | 15 | . | once | CAISDLEAGANVLTF | TGTGCCATCAGTGACCTCGAGGCTGGGGCCAACGTCCTGACTTTC
TRBJ2-7 | TRBV29-1 | 13 | . | few | CSVEGQSSYEQYF | TGCAGCGTTGAGGGGCAGAGCTCCTACGAGCAGTACTTC
TRBJ1-2 | TRBV18 | 14 | . | few | CASSPGRGGYGYTF | TGTGCCAGCTCACCGGGACGGGGGGGCTATGGCTACACCTTC
TRBJ2-3 | TRBV11-2 | 13 | . | once | CASSLDREATQYF | TGTGCCAGCAGCCTCGACAGGGAGGCTACGCAGTATTTT
TRBJ2-6 | TRBV20-1 | 15 | . | . | CSARDMGIGANVLTF | TGCAGTGCTAGAGATATGGGGATCGGGGCCAACGTCCTGACTTTC
TRBJ2-3 | TRBV27 | 17 | . | . | CASSLEGRRVQTDTQYF | TGTGCCAGCAGTTTAGAGGGCAGGCGGGTTCAAACAGATACGCAGTATTTT
TRBJ2-5 | TRBV10-3 | 16 | TRBD1 | once | CAISAADQGAGETQYF | TGTGCCATCAGTGCGGCTGACCAGGGGGCTGGAGAGACCCAGTACTTC
TRBJ2-3 | TRBV7-2 | 13 | . | . | CASREGPADTQYF | TGTGCCAGCAGAGAGGGACCGGCGGATACGCAGTATTTT
TRBJ1-4 | TRBV6-5 | 14 | . | . | CASSLISPRQKLFF | TGTGCCAGCAGTCTCATCAGCCCTCGGCAAAAACTGTTTTTT
TRBJ2-6 | TRBV6-6 | 14 | . | . | CASSGASGANVLTF | TGTGCCAGCAGTGGGGCGTCTGGGGCCAACGTCCTGACTTTC
TRBJ1-1 | TRBV7-2 | 15 | TRBD1 | . | CASSSDRGFNTEAFF | TGTGCCAGCAGCTCCGACAGGGGTTTTAACACTGAAGCTTTCTTT
TRBJ2-5 | TRBV2 | 13 | TRBD2 | . | CATTSGRWETQYF | TGTGCCACTACTAGCGGGAGATGGGAGACCCAGTACTTC
TRBJ2-3 | TRBV7-9 | 16 | . | . | CASSLRQGGYTDTQYF | TGTGCCAGCAGCTTACGTCAGGGGGGATACACAGATACGCAGTATTTT
TRBJ1-2 | TRBV3-1 | 15 | . | . | CASSQVRIGRNGYTF | TGTGCCAGCAGCCAAGTTCGCATAGGGAGAAATGGCTACACCTTC
TRBJ2-1 | TRBV5-1 | 16 | TRBD2 | . | CASSLSASGNNNEQFF | TGCGCCAGCAGCTTGTCGGCTAGCGGGAATAACAATGAGCAGTTCTTC
TRBJ2-1 | TRBV5-1 | 16 | . | many | CASSSDSRYNYNEQFF | TGCGCCAGCAGCTCGGACAGTCGTTACAACTACAATGAGCAGTTCTTC
TRBJ1-6 | TRBV28 | 14 | TRBD1 | many | CASNRPGQGFPLHF | TGTGCCAGCAACCGACCGGGACAGGGTTTTCCCCTCCACTTT
TRBJ2-7 | TRBV27 | 14 | TRBD1 | . | CASRSTGSTYEHYF | TGTGCCAGCAGATCGACAGGGTCGACGTACGAGCACTACTTC
TRBJ1-2 | TRBV19 | 17 | . | once | CASSIYRGATSNYGYTF | TGTGCCAGTAGTATTTATCGGGGGGCGACCAGCAACTATGGCTACACCTTC
TRBJ2-7 | TRBV20-1 | 13 | . | . | CSASKGSPYEQYF | TGCAGTGCTAGCAAAGGGTCCCCCTACGAGCAGTACTTC
TRBJ2-2 | TRBV5-1 | 15 | . | . | CASGLYIDNTGELFF | TGCGCCAGCGGCTTGTATATAGACAACACCGGGGAGCTGTTTTTT
TRBJ1-2 | TRBV6-2/TRBV6-3 | 14 | TRBD1 | few | CASRWDRDHYGYTF | TGTGCCAGCAGATGGGACAGGGACCACTATGGCTACACCTTC
TRBJ2-3 | TRBV29-1 | 13 | TRBD2 | once | CSVRGGATDAQYF | TGCAGCGTGCGGGGGGGAGCCACAGATGCGCAGTATTTT
TRBJ2-3 | TRBV12-3/TRBV12-4 | 13 | . | . | CASLWGGTDTQYF | TGTGCCAGCTTATGGGGTGGGACAGATACGCAGTATTTT
TRBJ2-4 | TRBV9 | 14 | TRBD1 | . | CASGRTGSANIQYF | TGTGCCAGCGGACGGACAGGGAGTGCAAACATTCAGTACTTC
TRBJ2-5 | TRBV20-1 | 14 | TRBD2 | . | CSESSGGLQETQYF | TGCAGTGAATCTAGCGGGGGGCTCCAAGAGACCCAGTACTTC